The source of this TCR beta chain is a study of blood T cell repertoires in COVID-19. Study overall: COVID-19 samples collected from the United States, Italy and Spain covered acute and convalescent phases.

This CDR3 is 16 amino acids long. The ends lost 4 bases at V and 5 bases at J; junction bases unmatched: 12. Germline assignment: CDR1 MDHEN and CDR2 SYDVKM. Profiling relied on immunoSEQ multiplex PCR, and the TCRdb table lists in-frame clones only, not all of them. The table has 310,000 or so clones, around 86% seen once. This TCR came from a man aged 50-59 years with active or convalescent COVID-19. Sequencing was carried out using peripheral blood. The chain is built from TRBV28 and TRBJ2-7; the match to TRBD1 covers 9 bases. CDR3 nucleotide sequence: TGTGCCAGCAGTTCAGCTGGGACAGGGAGAAATAACGAGCAGTACTTC. Its translation: CASSSAGTGRNNEQYF.